This entry is about one TCR beta chain. Use of 60 Vbeta and 13 Jbeta primers characterized the PCR. Here immunoSEQ multiplex PCR was the method, and the copy in TCRdb shows in-frame clones only, minus some. The sample records over 80,000 clones, roughly 73% being singletons. The sample belongs to a study of cytomegalovirus exposure and HLA in healthy donors. Germline V lookup: CDR1 SNHLY, CDR2 FYNNEI. CDR3 length: 14 residues. The V gene lost 3 bases and the J gene lost 2 bases, with 11 bases spanning the gap. The TCR comes from a man aged 40-49 years in good health and CMV-seronegative. This rearrangement joins TRBV2 to TRBJ2-7; a possible D gene is TRBD1 (6 bases). The sample was PBMCs. The CDR3 coding sequence is TGTGCCAGCAGTGACTGGACAGCGCCCTACGAGCAGTACTTC. This translates into CASSDWTAPYEQYF. Full variable domain (outside the CDR3, taken from reference TRBV2 and TRBJ2-7): EPEVTQTPSHQVTQMGQEVILRCVPISNHLYFYWYRQILGQKVEFLVSFYNNEISEKSEIFDDQFSVERPDGSNFTLKIRSTKLEDSAMYFCASSDWTAPYEQYFGPGTRLTVT.